These T cell receptor beta chains were read from a single sample in a study of cytomegalovirus exposure and HLA in healthy donors. Some clones are missing from TCRdb's copy, which holds only in-frame ones; the method was immunoSEQ multiplex PCR. Here the sample table reports 35,000 to 45,000 clones. The sample comprised PBMCs. The receptor set was obtained from a man in his forties in good health and CMV-seropositive. Both conserved end residues are part of each CDR3. The order of the fields is D gene, V gene, J gene, CDR3 protein, CDR3 DNA. A D gene is named only where the DNA matches it firmly.

.	TRBV5-6	TRBJ1-6	CASSFYAGRNSPLHF	TGTGCCAGCAGCTTCTACGCGGGCCGGAATTCACCCCTCCACTTT
.	TRBV5-1	TRBJ2-7	CASSPPGHPSEQYF	TGCGCCAGCAGCCCCCCGGGACATCCGTCCGAGCAGTACTTC
TRBD2	TRBV7-2	TRBJ2-1	CASSFEGLADGDEQFF	TGTGCCAGCAGCTTTGAAGGACTAGCGGATGGGGATGAGCAGTTCTTC
.	TRBV4-1	TRBJ1-2	CASSQAQTVTDGYTF	TGCGCCAGCAGCCAAGCCCAGACAGTTACCGATGGCTACACCTTC
.	TRBV5-4	TRBJ2-2	CASSLESSTGELFF	TGTGCCAGCAGCTTGGAGTCGAGCACCGGGGAGCTGTTTTTT
.	TRBV9	TRBJ2-4	CASSTEPQTAKNIQYF	TGTGCCAGCAGCACGGAACCACAGACAGCCAAAAACATTCAGTACTTC
.	TRBV13	TRBJ1-3	CASSLGAGYWGNTIYF	TGTGCCAGCAGCTTAGGCGCCGGTTATTGGGGAAACACCATATATTTT
.	TRBV5-1	TRBJ2-7	CASTPPGSKYEQYF	TGCGCCAGCACCCCCCCCGGGAGTAAATACGAGCAGTACTTC
.	TRBV7-9	TRBJ1-1	CASSFQWAAEEAFF	TGTGCCAGCAGCTTCCAATGGGCCGCTGAAGAAGCTTTCTTT
.	TRBV28	TRBJ1-2	CASSLLPGRYGYTF	TGTGCCAGCAGTTTATTACCGGGGAGGTATGGCTACACCTTC
TRBD2	TRBV5-1	TRBJ2-1	CASSLSGTSGNGEQFF	TGCGCCAGCAGCTTGAGCGGGACTAGCGGGAATGGCGAGCAGTTCTTC
TRBD2	TRBV19	TRBJ2-7	CASSTGGSGREQYF	TGTGCCAGTAGTACCGGGGGGTCGGGGAGGGAGCAGTACTTC
TRBD2	TRBV6-1	TRBJ2-7	CASSEGTSGRVHEQYF	TGTGCCAGCAGTGAAGGGACTAGCGGGAGGGTCCACGAGCAGTACTTC
TRBD1	TRBV29-1	TRBJ1-3	CSVEGTGSGNTIYF	TGCAGCGTTGAAGGGACAGGCTCTGGAAACACCATATATTTT
.	TRBV6-5	TRBJ1-1	CASSYGGGGTEAFF	TGTGCCAGCAGTTATGGGGGCGGGGGCACTGAAGCTTTCTTT
TRBD2	TRBV9	TRBJ2-7	CASSAGLAGVEQYF	TGTGCCAGCAGCGCGGGACTAGCGGGGGTCGAGCAGTACTTC
.	TRBV15	TRBJ2-5	CATSGPRTLQETQYF	TGTGCCACCAGCGGTCCCCGGACACTCCAAGAGACCCAGTACTTC
.	TRBV29-1	TRBJ1-5	CSVVGGGIGQPQHF	TGCAGCGTTGTAGGGGGTGGGATCGGTCAGCCCCAGCATTTT
.	TRBV7-2	TRBJ1-2	CASSLTVGYTF	TGTGCCAGCAGCCTAACGGTTGGCTACACCTTC
.	TRBV25-1	TRBJ1-1	CASSGHSNTEAFF	TGTGCCAGCAGTGGGCATTCGAACACTGAAGCTTTCTTT
.	TRBV6-5	TRBJ1-4	CASRQQGANEKLFF	TGTGCCAGCAGACAACAGGGTGCTAATGAAAAACTGTTTTTT
.	TRBV19	TRBJ1-4	CATKPGQGDEKLFF	TGTGCCACTAAACCGGGACAAGGAGATGAAAAACTGTTTTTT
.	TRBV18	TRBJ1-5	CASSTRGRSNQPQHF	TGTGCCAGCTCAACCCGCGGGAGAAGCAATCAGCCCCAGCATTTT
TRBD1	TRBV18	TRBJ2-1	CASSRGTGGYNEQFF	TGTGCCAGCTCACGCGGGACAGGGGGCTACAATGAGCAGTTCTTC
TRBD2	TRBV2	TRBJ2-7	CASKREGHYEQYF	TGTGCCAGCAAACGGGAGGGCCATTACGAGCAGTACTTC
.	TRBV21-1	TRBJ2-2	CASSKSGVAGGSRGAVF	.
TRBD1	TRBV19	TRBJ1-1	CASKTGVRSEAFF	TGTGCCAGTAAGACAGGGGTACGCTCTGAAGCTTTCTTT
.	TRBV11-2	TRBJ2-5	CASSLDPKQETQYF	TGTGCCAGCAGCTTAGATCCGAAACAGGAGACCCAGTACTTC